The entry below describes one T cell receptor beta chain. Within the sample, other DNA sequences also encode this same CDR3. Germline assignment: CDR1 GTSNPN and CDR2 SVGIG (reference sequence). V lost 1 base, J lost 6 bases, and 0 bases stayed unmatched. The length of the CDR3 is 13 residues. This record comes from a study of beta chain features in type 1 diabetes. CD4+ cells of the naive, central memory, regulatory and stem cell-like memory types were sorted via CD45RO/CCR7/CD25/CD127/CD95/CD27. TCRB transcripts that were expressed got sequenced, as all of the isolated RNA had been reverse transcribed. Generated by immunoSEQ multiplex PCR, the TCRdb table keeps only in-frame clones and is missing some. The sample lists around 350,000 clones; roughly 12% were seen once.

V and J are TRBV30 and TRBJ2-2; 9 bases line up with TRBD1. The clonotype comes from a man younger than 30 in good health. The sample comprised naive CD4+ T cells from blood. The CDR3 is CAWSGQGAGELFF. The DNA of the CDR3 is TGTGCCTGGAGTGGACAGGGGGCCGGGGAGCTGTTTTTT.